Shown below are 3 T cell receptor beta chains from a single sample sequenced in a study of T-cell memory formation after mild COVID-19. TCRdb reanalysed the 5' RACE reads using MiXCR and keeps one entry per CDR3 protein. The table shows 120,000 to 150,000 distinct CDR3 sequences, with under 25% occurring only once. Sequenced sample: PBMCs or a T cell subset sorted from them (not recorded which). All receptors come from an adult woman who had mild COVID-19 (a few samples of this study predate the infection). Cell type and time point are not known.

In DNA form, the CDR3 reads TGCGCCAGCAGCGAACAGACAGATACGCAGTATTTT. Its translation: CASSEQTDTQYF. V is TRBV5-1 and J is TRBJ2-3; D is unresolved. V was cut by 4 bases and J by 3 bases, with 6 bases left in between. Germline values: CDR1 SGHRS, CDR2 YFSETQ. The CDR3 is made up of 12 amino acids.

This clonotype has more than one count but fewer than ten. The chain combines TRBV29-1 with TRBJ2-5; a possible D gene is TRBD2 (5 bases). The V end was cut by 6 bases, the J end by 0 bases, with 11 bases between. Looked up from germline, CDR1 is SQVTM and CDR2 is ANQGSEA. CDR3 length: 13 amino acids. For the CDR3, the DNA is TGCAGCGTCTTACGCGGGTACCAAGAGACCCAGTACTTC. Translating it yields CSVLRGYQETQYF.

This sequence joins TRBV12-3 or TRBV12-4 and TRBJ2-7; no clear D. The CDR3 is made up of 15 amino acids. V lost 0 bases and J lost 0, with 9 bases in between. DNA of the CDR3: TGTGCCAGCAGTTTAGCCGGCAGCCACTCCTACGAGCAGTACTTC. Translated: CASSLAGSHSYEQYF.